This passage covers 17 T cell receptor beta chains from one sample sequenced in a study of CD8 T cells in ankylosing spondylitis. Antigens of these TCRs are unknown. TCRdb ran MiXCR on the 5' RACE reads and lists one entry per CDR3 protein. Here the sample spans about 460,000 distinct CDR3 sequences, roughly 5% being singletons. Overall study results and limits: Ankylosing spondylitis blood appeared to be characterized by a TCR beta motif of eight or nine highly homologous variants.

Sample: blood, either unsorted or a sorted T cell fraction (not recorded which). The origin of the receptors is a male donor with ankylosing spondylitis.

This clonotype was detected many times. This chain links TRBV12-3 or TRBV12-4 with TRBJ2-1; D not resolved. Trimming left V 1 base short and J 0 bases short, with 13 bases between. The CDR3 extends over 17 amino acids. CDR3 residues: CASSLVSYTSSYNEQFF. The CDR3, as DNA: TGTGCCAGCAGTTTAGTGTCGTATACGAGCTCCTACAATGAGCAGTTCTTC.

This clonotype was recorded at least ten times. The chain uses TRBV12-3 or TRBV12-4 and TRBJ2-1; either TRBD1 or TRBD2 may supply D (5 bases each). Trimming removed 5 bases at V and 5 bases at J, with 10 bases between. The CDR3 runs 13 residues. CDR3 protein: CASSNRGNNEQFF. The CDR3 nucleotides read TGTGCCAGCAGTAATCGGGGCAACAATGAGCAGTTCTTC.

This clonotype was observed once. A read error is possible here, since a much larger clone lies one base away. The chain combines TRBV12-3 or TRBV12-4 with TRBJ1-3; D is unclear. V lost 6 bases and J lost 11, with 17 bases in between. The CDR3 has 13 amino acids. The CDR3 sequence is CASSYRPGDSIYF. In nucleotides, the CDR3 is TGTGCCAGCAGCTACCGACCTGGAGACTCCATATATTTT.

This clonotype was recorded many times. The CDR3 coding sequence is TGCAGTGCTAGAGATTTTGCGGGACCTCGGAATGAGCAGTTCTTC. Translated: CSARDFAGPRNEQFF. The rearrangement links TRBV20-1 to TRBJ2-1, with D tentatively TRBD2 (6 bases). V lost 0 bases to trimming and J lost 7 bases, with 16 bases between them. The CDR3 sequence is 15 residues long. Per the germline V gene, CDR1 is DFQATT and CDR2 is SNEGSKA (reference sequence).

This clonotype showed up just a few times. The CDR3: CASSVRYSNQPQHF. The CDR3 region has the DNA TGTGCCAGCAGTGTCAGGTATAGCAATCAGCCCCAGCATTTT. The chain links TRBV12-3 or TRBV12-4 to TRBJ1-5; D unclear. Deletions cut 5 bases from V and 0 bases from J, with 8 bases between. The CDR3 is made up of 14 amino acids.

This clonotype was counted at least ten times. The chain carries TRBV5-1 and TRBJ1-1; D is undetermined. The CDR3 runs to 14 residues. V was pared by 4 bases and J by 1 base, with 11 bases between. Germline assignment: CDR1 SGHRS and CDR2 YFSETQ. CDR3 in amino acids: CASSPGPGNTEAFF. The CDR3 coding sequence is TGCGCCAGCAGCCCCGGGCCGGGGAACACTGAAGCTTTCTTT. Full variable domain (rest looked up from reference TRBV5-1 and TRBJ1-1): KAGVTQTPRYLIKTRGQQVTLSCSPISGHRSVSWYQQTPGQGLQFLFEYFSETQRNKGNFPGRFSGRQFSNSRSEMNVSTLELGDSALYLCASSPGPGNTEAFFGQGTRLTVV.

This clonotype came up a few times. The chain joins TRBV7-9 to TRBJ2-2; D might be TRBD2 (6 bases). The CDR3 runs to 15 residues. Trimming pared 3 bases from V and 5 bases from J, leaving 13 bases between. The germline CDR1 and CDR2 sequences are SEHNR and FQNEAQ (reference sequence). In nucleotides, the CDR3 is TGTGCCAGCAGCTTCAAGGGGCGGGAAACCGGGGAGCTGTTTTTT. Residues: CASSFKGRETGELFF.

In its sample, this clonotype was seen many times. The chain is built from TRBV5-1 and TRBJ1-4; TRBD1 is a possible D gene (6 bases). Looked up from germline, CDR1 is SGHRS and CDR2 is YFSETQ. This CDR3 has 16 amino acids. Deletions cut 4 bases from V and 0 bases from J, with 13 bases between. CDR3 in amino acids: CASSPDGGPTNEKLFF. The CDR3 DNA sequence: TGCGCCAGCAGCCCCGACGGGGGGCCAACTAATGAAAAACTGTTTTTT.

This clonotype has more than one count but fewer than ten. This chain joins TRBV10-3 and TRBJ2-1; 14 positions agree with TRBD2. With 2 bases clipped from V and 13 bases from J, the junction kept 7 bases outside the gene matches. Germline CDR1 and CDR2: ENHRY and SYGVKD. The CDR3 is made up of 15 amino acids. The CDR3: CAISEGTSGGHIQFF. CDR3 DNA sequence: TGTGCCATCAGTGAGGGGACTAGCGGGGGCCATATCCAGTTCTTC.

This clonotype appeared many times. The chain uses TRBV12-3 or TRBV12-4 and TRBJ2-1; a possible D gene is TRBD1 (6 bases). V was trimmed by 5 bases and J by 8 bases, leaving 25 bases between them. The CDR3 covers 17 residues. This chain's CDR3 is CASSLTSGTMRVDEQFF. In DNA, the CDR3 is TGTGCCAGCAGTCTTACTTCCGGGACAATGAGAGTGGATGAGCAGTTCTTC.

CDR3 DNA: TGTGCCAGCAGCTTAGATCCGACAGGGATAAACTATGGCTACACCTTC. Protein sequence: CASSLDPTGINYGYTF. The J gene is TRBJ1-2, the V gene TRBV11-3; 7 positions match TRBD1. Germline loops: CDR1 SGHNT, CDR2 YENEEA. Unmatched junction bases numbered 6, after V lost 0 bases and J lost 2 bases. CDR3 length: 16 residues.

The chain carries TRBV18 and TRBJ2-1; 8 bases agree with TRBD2. J gave up 15 bases and V 0 bases, and 4 bases lay outside the gene matches. The CDR3 spans 12 residues. CDR1 is KGHSH and CDR2 is LQKENI in the germline V gene. CDR3 nucleotides: TGTGCCAGCTCACCACCCATAGCGGGGACGTTCTTC. This translates into CASSPPIAGTFF.

This clonotype was seen repeatedly, ten times or more. The chain employs TRBV7-2 and TRBJ2-2; TRBD2 might be the D (5 bases). Trimming took off 3 bases at V and 6 bases at J, with 20 bases between the two ends. This CDR3 is built from 17 residues. Germline V gene sequence: CDR1 SGHTA, CDR2 FQGNSA. CDR3 residues: CASSLDWVSRRAGELFF. The CDR3 DNA sequence: TGTGCCAGCAGCTTGGACTGGGTGTCTCGTAGGGCCGGGGAGCTGTTTTTT.

This clonotype was picked up many times. J is TRBJ2-7 and V is TRBV29-1; perhaps TRBD1 as D (5 bases). Germline V gives CDR1 SQVTM, CDR2 ANQGSEA. Between the trimmed V and J ends, which lost 7 bases and 2 bases, there was a span of 12 bases. The CDR3 has 12 residues. The CDR3 nucleotides are TGCAGCGGTCAAGGGGATACCTACGAGCAGTACTTC. Protein product: CSGQGDTYEQYF.

The sample holds many counts of this clonotype. V and J are TRBV12-3 or TRBV12-4 and TRBJ2-6; tentatively, D is TRBD2 (5 bases). CDR3 size: 14 residues. Trimming took off 5 bases at V and 4 bases at J, with 9 bases between the two ends. In nucleotides, the CDR3 is TGTGCCAGCAGTGAGGGCGGGGGGGCCAACGTCCTGACTTTC. Translation gives CASSEGGGANVLTF.

This clonotype was seen ten or more times. The chain has TRBV27 and TRBJ1-2; the match to TRBD1 covers 7 bases. V was pared by 5 bases and J by 5 bases, with 5 bases of the junction left unmatched. Germline assignment: CDR1 MNHEY and CDR2 SMNVEV (reference sequence). This CDR3 is 13 amino acids long. CDR3 sequence (DNA): TGTGCCAGCAGTCCCGGGGACAGTTATGGCTACACCTTC. It yields the protein CASSPGDSYGYTF.

In its sample, this clonotype was seen many times. This rearrangement joins TRBV3-1 to TRBJ2-1; D is undetermined. Germline CDR1 and CDR2: LGHDT and YNNKEL (reference sequence). V lost 2 bases and J 7 bases, leaving 21 bases between the germline ends. The CDR3 loop spans 17 amino acids. CDR3 amino acids: CASSQRMDLELWNEQFF. The CDR3 DNA sequence: TGTGCCAGCAGCCAAAGAATGGACCTCGAGCTGTGGAATGAGCAGTTCTTC.